This entry concerns a single T cell receptor (beta chain). The sample belongs to a study of blood T cell repertoires in COVID-19. Assignment of participants to cohorts was predicated upon participant-reported clinical history. Symptom resolution, clearance, or two negative PCRs marked the recovered donors of Cohort 3. As originally analysed: Using reference gene primer amplification, nucleated cell counts were estimated. Clones were read by immunoSEQ multiplex PCR, and TCRdb kept only the in-frame ones, dropping some. D and trimming come from the DNA, and the V and J calls and clone size come from that table. The table includes roughly 250,000 clones, more than 75% detected once. Germline-derived CDR1 and CDR2 are MDHEN and SYDVKM. V trimming: 8 bases; J trimming: 11 bases; junction bases outside the gene matches: 9. The CDR3 has 13 residues.

The specimen sequenced was PBMCs or T cells enriched from blood (not recorded which). The receptor comes from a woman between 50 and 59 years old who had recovered from COVID-19. V and J are TRBV28 and TRBJ1-6; 7 bases are a match to TRBD1. The CDR3 DNA reads TGTGCCAGCTCGGGACAGCGAGTGACACCCCTCCACTTT. Its translation: CASSGQRVTPLHF.